The rows below give T cell receptor beta chains drawn from one sample of a study of identical twins. TCRdb called the 5' RACE reads again in MiXCR, with one record for every CDR3 protein. The sample contains around 490,000 distinct CDR3 sequences, roughly an eighth of which appear only once. In addition, the sample was reused for a study of yellow fever vaccine responses in identical twins.

The specimen was CD4+ T cells sorted from blood. These receptor sequences come from a young woman in good health. Both conserved end residues are part of each CDR3. The order of the fields is J gene, V gene, CDR3 protein.

TRBJ1-1	TRBV7-9	CASSKGTEAFF
TRBJ2-7	TRBV7-2	CASNPGQGNYEQYF
TRBJ2-1	TRBV4-3	CASSQEGLTEGNEQFF
TRBJ2-3	TRBV18	CASSYTSGGATDTQYF
TRBJ2-1	TRBV20-1	CSTSAELAEFF
TRBJ2-7	TRBV12-3/TRBV12-4	CASSLQAAGEQYF
TRBJ2-7	TRBV19	CASSLIPGTASYEQYF
TRBJ2-5	TRBV2	CASSTSLGGETQYF
TRBJ2-3	TRBV29-1	CSVGYRRQRDTQYF
TRBJ2-2	TRBV6-2/TRBV6-3	CASRPTNRVNTGELFF